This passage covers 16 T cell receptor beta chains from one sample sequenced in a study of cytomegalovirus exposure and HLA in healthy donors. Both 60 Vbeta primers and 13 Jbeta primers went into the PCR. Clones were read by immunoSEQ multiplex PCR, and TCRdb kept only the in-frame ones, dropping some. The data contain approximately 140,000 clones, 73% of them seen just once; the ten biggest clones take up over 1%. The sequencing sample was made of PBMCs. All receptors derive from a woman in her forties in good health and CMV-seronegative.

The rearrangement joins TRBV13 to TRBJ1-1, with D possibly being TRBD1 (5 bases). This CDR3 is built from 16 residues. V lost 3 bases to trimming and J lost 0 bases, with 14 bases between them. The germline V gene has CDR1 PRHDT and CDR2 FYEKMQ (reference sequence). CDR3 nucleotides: TGTGCCAGCAGCTTGGGACTTCTGAGCCTGAACACTGAAGCTTTCTTT. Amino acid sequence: CASSLGLLSLNTEAFF.

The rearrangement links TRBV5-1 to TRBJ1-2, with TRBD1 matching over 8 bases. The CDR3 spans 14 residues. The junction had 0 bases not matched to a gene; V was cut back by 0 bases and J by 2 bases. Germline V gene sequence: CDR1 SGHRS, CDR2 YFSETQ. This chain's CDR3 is CASSLGDRNYGYTF. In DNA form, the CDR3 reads TGCGCCAGCAGCTTGGGGGACAGGAACTATGGCTACACCTTC.

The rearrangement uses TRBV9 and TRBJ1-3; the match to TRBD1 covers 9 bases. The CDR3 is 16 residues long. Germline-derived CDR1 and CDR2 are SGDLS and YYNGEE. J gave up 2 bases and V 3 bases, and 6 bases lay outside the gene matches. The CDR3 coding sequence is TGTGCCAGCAGCGAGGGGACAGGGTCCCCTGGAAACACCATATATTTT. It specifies CASSEGTGSPGNTIYF. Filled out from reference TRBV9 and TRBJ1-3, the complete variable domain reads DSGVTQTPKHLITATGQRVTLRCSPRSGDLSVYWYQQSLDQGLQFLIQYYNGEERAKGNILERFSAQQFPDLHSELNLSSLELGDSALYFCASSEGTGSPGNTIYFGEGSWLTVV.

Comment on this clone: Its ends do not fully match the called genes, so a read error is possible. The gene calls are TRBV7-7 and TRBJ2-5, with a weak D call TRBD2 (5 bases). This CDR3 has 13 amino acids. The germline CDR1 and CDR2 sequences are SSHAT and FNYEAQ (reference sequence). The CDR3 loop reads CASSLGRQETQYF. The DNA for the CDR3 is TGTGCTAGCAGCTTAGGGAGACAAGAGACCCAGTACTTC.

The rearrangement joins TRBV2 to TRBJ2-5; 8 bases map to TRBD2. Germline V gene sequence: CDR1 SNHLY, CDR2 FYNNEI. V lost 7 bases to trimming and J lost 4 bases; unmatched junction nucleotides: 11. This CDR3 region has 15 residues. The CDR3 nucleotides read TGTGCCAGCACTCCCGGGAGCGGGGGCGGAGAGACCCAGTACTTC. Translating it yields CASTPGSGGGETQYF. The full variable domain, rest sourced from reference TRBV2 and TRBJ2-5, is EPEVTQTPSHQVTQMGQEVILRCVPISNHLYFYWYRQILGQKVEFLVSFYNNEISEKSEIFDDQFSVERPDGSNFTLKIRSTKLEDSAMYFCASTPGSGGGETQYFGPGTRLLVL.

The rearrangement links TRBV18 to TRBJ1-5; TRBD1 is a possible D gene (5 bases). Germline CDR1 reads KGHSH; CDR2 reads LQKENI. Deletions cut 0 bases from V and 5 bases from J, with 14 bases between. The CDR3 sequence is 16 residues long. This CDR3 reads CASSPPPGIPYQPQHF. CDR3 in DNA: TGTGCCAGCTCACCACCCCCAGGGATTCCCTATCAGCCCCAGCATTTT.

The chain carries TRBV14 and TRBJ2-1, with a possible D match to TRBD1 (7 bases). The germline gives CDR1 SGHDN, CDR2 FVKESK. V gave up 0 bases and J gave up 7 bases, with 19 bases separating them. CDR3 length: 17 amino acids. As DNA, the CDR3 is TGTGCCAGCAGCCAAGATTTTTGGAGGGGGCGCGTTAATGAGCAGTTCTTC. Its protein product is CASSQDFWRGRVNEQFF.

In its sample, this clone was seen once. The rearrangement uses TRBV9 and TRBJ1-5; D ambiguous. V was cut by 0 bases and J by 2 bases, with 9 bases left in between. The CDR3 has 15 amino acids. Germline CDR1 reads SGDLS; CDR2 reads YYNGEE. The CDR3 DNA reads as TGTGCCAGCAGCGTAGGTACGCTAGGCAATCAGCCCCAGCATTTT. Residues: CASSVGTLGNQPQHF. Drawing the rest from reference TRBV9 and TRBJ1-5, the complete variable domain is DSGVTQTPKHLITATGQRVTLRCSPRSGDLSVYWYQQSLDQGLQFLIQYYNGEERAKGNILERFSAQQFPDLHSELNLSSLELGDSALYFCASSVGTLGNQPQHFGDGTRLSIL.

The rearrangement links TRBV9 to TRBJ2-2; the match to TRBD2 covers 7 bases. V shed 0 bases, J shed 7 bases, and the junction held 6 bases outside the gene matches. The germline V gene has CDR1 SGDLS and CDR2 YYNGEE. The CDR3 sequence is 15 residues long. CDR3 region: CASSVGWEGFGELFF. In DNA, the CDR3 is TGTGCCAGCAGCGTAGGTTGGGAGGGGTTCGGGGAGCTGTTTTTT.

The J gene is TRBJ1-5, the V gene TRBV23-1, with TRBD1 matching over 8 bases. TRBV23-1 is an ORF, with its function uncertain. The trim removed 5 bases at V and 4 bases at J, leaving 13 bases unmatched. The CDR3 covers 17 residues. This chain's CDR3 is CASSKGQGRRKNQPQHF. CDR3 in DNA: TGCGCCAGCAGTAAAGGACAGGGACGGAGGAAGAATCAGCCCCAGCATTTT.

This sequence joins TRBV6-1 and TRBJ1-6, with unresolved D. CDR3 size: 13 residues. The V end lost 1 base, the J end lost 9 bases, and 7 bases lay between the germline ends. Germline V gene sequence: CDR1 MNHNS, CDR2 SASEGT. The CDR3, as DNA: TGTGCCAGCAGTGAAGTAACAACTTCACCCCTCCACTTT. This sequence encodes CASSEVTTSPLHF.

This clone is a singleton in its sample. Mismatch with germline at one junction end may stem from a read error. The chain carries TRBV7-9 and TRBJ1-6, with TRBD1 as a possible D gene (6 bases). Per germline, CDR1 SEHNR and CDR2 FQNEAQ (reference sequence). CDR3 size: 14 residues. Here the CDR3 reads CSSSLGTNNSPLHF. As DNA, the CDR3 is TGTTCCAGCAGCTTAGGGACAAATAATTCACCCCTCCACTTT.

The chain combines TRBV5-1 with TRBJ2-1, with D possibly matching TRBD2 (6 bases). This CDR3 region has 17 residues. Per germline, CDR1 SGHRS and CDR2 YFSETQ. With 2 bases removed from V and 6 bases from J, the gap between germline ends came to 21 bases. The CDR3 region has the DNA TGCGCCAGCAGCTTTTTTTCGACTAGAGGGGCCTTCAATGAGCAGTTCTTC. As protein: CASSFFSTRGAFNEQFF. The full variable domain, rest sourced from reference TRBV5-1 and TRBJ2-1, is KAGVTQTPRYLIKTRGQQVTLSCSPISGHRSVSWYQQTPGQGLQFLFEYFSETQRNKGNFPGRFSGRQFSNSRSEMNVSTLELGDSALYLCASSFFSTRGAFNEQFFGPGTRLTVL.

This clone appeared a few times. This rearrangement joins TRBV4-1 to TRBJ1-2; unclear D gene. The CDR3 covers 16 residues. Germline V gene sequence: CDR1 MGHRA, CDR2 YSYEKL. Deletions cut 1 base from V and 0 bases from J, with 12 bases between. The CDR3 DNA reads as TGCGCCAGCAGCCAAGCGATGCGAGGGACTAACTATGGCTACACCTTC. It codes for CASSQAMRGTNYGYTF.

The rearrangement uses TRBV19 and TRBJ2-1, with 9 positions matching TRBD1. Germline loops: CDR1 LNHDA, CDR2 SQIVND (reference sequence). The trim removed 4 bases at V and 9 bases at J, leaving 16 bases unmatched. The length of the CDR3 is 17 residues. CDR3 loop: CASSTDPRGTGRAEQFF. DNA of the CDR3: TGTGCCAGTAGTACCGACCCCCGGGGGACAGGGAGAGCTGAGCAGTTCTTC.

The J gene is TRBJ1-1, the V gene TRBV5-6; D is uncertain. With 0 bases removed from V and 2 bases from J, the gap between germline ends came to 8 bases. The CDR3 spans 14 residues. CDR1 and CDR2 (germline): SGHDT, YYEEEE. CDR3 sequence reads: CASSLVRTNTEAFF. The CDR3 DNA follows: TGTGCCAGCAGCTTGGTCAGAACAAACACTGAAGCTTTCTTT. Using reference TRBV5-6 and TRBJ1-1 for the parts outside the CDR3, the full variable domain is DAGVTQSPTHLIKTRGQQVTLRCSPKSGHDTVSWYQQALGQGPQFIFQYYEEEERQRGNFPDRFSGHQFPNYSSELNVNALLLGDSALYLCASSLVRTNTEAFFGQGTRLTVV.